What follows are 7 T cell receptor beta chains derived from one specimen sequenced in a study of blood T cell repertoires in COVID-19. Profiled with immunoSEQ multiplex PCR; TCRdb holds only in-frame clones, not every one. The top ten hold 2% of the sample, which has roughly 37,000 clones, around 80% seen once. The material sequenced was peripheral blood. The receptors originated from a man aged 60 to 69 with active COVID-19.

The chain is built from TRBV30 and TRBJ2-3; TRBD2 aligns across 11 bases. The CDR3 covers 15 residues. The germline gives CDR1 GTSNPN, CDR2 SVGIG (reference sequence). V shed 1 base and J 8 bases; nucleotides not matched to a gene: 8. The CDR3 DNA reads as TGTGCCTGGAGTGGGTCGACTAGCGGGGTGGGTACGCAGTATTTT. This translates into CAWSGSTSGVGTQYF.

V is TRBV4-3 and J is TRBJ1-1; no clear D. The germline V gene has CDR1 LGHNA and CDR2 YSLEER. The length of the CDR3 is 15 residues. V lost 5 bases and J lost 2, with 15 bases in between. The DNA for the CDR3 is TGCGCCAGCAGCTATCAGGTGGATTATAACACTGAAGCTTTCTTT. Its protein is CASSYQVDYNTEAFF.

The CDR3 nucleotides read TGCGCCAGCAGCTTGGGGGGACAGACCTACAATGAGCAGTTCTTC. Residues: CASSLGGQTYNEQFF. The chain uses TRBV5-1 and TRBJ2-1; 7 positions agree with TRBD1. There are 15 residues in the CDR3. Germline V gene lookup returns CDR1 SGHRS and CDR2 YFSETQ. The trim removed 0 bases at V and 2 bases at J, leaving 2 bases unmatched. Filled out from reference TRBV5-1 and TRBJ2-1, the complete variable domain reads KAGVTQTPRYLIKTRGQQVTLSCSPISGHRSVSWYQQTPGQGLQFLFEYFSETQRNKGNFPGRFSGRQFSNSRSEMNVSTLELGDSALYLCASSLGGQTYNEQFFGPGTRLTVL.

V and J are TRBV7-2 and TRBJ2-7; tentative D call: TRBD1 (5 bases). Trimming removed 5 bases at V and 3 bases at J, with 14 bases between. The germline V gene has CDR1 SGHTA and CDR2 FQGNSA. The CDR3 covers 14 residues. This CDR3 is CASSVTGTGYEQYF. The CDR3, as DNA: TGTGCCAGCAGCGTTACCGGCACAGGCTACGAGCAGTACTTC. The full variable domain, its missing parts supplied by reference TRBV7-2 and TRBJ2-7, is GAGVSQSPSNKVTEKGKDVELRCDPISGHTALYWYRQSLGQGLEFLIYFQGNSAPDKSGLPSDRFSAERTGGSVSTLTIQRTQQEDSAVYLCASSVTGTGYEQYFGPGTRLTVT.

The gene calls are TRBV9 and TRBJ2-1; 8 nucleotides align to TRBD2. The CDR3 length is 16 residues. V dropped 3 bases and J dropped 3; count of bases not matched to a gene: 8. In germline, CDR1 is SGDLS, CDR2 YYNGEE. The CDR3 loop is CASSARLSGGYNEQFF. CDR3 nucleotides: TGTGCCAGCAGCGCACGTCTGAGCGGGGGCTACAATGAGCAGTTCTTC.

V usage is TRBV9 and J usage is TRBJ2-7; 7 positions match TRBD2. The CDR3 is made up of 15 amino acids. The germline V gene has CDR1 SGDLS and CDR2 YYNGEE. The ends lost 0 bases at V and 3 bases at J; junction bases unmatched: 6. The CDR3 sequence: CASSVGPRTSYEQYF. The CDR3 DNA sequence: TGTGCCAGCAGCGTAGGCCCCCGGACTAGCTACGAGCAGTACTTC.

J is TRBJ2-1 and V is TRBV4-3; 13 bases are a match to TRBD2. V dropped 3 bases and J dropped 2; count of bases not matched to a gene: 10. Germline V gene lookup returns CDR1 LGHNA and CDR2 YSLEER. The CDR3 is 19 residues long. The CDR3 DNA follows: TGCGCCAGCAGCCAGACGGGACTAGCGGGACTGGGAACCTACAATGAGCAGTTCTTC. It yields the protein CASSQTGLAGLGTYNEQFF.